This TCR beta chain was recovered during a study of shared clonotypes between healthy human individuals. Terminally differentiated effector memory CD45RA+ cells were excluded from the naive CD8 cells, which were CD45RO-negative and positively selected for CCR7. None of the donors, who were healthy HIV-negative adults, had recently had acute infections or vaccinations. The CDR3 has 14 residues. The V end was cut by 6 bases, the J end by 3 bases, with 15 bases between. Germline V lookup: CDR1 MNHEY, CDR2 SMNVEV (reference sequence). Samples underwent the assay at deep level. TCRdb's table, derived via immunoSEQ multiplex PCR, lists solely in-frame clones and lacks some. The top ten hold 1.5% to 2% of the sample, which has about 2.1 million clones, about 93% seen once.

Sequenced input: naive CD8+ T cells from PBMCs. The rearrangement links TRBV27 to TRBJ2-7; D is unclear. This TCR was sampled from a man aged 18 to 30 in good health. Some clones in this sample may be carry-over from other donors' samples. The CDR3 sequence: CASRATNQNYEQYF. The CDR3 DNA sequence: TGTGCCAGCAGAGCCACGAATCAAAACTACGAGCAGTACTTC.